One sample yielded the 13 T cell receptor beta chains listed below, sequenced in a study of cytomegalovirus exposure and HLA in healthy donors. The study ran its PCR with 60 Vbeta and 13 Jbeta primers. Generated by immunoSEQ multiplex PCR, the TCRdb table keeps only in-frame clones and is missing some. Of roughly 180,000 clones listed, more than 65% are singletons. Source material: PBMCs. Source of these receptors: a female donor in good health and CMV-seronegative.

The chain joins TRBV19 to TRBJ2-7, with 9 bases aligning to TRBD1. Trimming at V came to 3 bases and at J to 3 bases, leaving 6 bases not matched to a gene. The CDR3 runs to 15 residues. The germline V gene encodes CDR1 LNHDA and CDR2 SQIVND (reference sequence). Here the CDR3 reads CASSIRDRALYEQYF. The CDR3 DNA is TGTGCCAGTAGTATTCGGGACAGGGCCCTCTACGAGCAGTACTTC. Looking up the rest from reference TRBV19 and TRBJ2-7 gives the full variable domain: DGGITQSPKYLFRKEGQNVTLSCEQNLNHDAMYWYRQDPGQGLRLIYYSQIVNDFQKGDIAEGYSVSREKKESFPLTVTSAQKNPTAFYLCASSIRDRALYEQYFGPGTRLTVT.

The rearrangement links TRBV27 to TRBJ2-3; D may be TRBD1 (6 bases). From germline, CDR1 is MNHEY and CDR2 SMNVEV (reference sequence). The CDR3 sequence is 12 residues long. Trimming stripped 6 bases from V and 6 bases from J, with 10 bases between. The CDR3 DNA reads TGTGCCAGCAGATCGCAGGGGGATACGCAGTATTTT. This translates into CASRSQGDTQYF.

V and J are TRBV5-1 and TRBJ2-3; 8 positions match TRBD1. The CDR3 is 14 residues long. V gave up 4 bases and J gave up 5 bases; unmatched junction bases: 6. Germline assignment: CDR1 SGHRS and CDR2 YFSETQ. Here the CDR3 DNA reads TGCGCCAGCAGCACTGGACAGGGCGGAGATACGCAGTATTTT. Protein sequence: CASSTGQGGDTQYF.

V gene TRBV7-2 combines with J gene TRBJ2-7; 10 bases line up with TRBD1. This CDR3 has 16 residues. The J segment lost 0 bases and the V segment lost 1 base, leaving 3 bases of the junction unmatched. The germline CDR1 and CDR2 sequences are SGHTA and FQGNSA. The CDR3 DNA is TGTGCCAGCAGCTTAGGGGGACAGGGGACCTCCTACGAGCAGTACTTC. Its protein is CASSLGGQGTSYEQYF.

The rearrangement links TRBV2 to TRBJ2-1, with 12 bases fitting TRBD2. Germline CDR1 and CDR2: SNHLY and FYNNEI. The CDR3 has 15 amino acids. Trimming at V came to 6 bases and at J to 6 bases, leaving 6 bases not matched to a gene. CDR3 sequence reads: CASRYLAGGANEQFF. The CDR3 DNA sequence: TGTGCCAGCAGATACCTAGCGGGGGGGGCCAATGAGCAGTTCTTC.

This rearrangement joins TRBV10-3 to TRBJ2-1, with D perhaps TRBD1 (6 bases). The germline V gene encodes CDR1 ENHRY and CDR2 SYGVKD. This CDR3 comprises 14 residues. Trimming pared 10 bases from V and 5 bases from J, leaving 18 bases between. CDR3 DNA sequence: TGTGCCACCGGGGCCTGGGGGCAAAACAATGAGCAGTTCTTC. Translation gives CATGAWGQNNEQFF.

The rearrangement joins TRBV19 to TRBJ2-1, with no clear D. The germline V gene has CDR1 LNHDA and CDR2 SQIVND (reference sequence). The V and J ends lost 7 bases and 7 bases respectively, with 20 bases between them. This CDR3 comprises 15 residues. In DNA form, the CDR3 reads TGTGCCAGTACCCTCGTACCCGCGTCTATGAATGAGCAGTTCTTC. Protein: CASTLVPASMNEQFF.

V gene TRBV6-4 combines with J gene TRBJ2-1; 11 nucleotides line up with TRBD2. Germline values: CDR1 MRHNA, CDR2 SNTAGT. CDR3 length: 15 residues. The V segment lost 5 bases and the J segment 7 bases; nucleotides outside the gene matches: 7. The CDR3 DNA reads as TGTGCCAGCAGTTTTAGCGGGAGGGATTTGAATGAGCAGTTCTTC. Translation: CASSFSGRDLNEQFF.

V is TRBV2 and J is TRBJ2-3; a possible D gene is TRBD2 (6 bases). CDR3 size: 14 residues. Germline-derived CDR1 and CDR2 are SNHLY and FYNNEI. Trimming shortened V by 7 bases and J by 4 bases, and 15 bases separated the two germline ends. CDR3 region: CASKRLGGPDTQYF. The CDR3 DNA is TGTGCCAGCAAGAGACTAGGAGGACCAGATACGCAGTATTTT. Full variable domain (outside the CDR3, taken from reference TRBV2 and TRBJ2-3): EPEVTQTPSHQVTQMGQEVILRCVPISNHLYFYWYRQILGQKVEFLVSFYNNEISEKSEIFDDQFSVERPDGSNFTLKIRSTKLEDSAMYFCASKRLGGPDTQYFGPGTRLTVL.

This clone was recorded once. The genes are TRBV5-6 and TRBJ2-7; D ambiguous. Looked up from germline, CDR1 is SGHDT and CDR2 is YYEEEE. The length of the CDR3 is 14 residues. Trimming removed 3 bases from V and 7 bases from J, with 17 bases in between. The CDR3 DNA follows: TGTGCCAGCAGCTCTAGTAGGCGCCATGGGGAGCAGTACTTC. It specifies CASSSSRRHGEQYF.

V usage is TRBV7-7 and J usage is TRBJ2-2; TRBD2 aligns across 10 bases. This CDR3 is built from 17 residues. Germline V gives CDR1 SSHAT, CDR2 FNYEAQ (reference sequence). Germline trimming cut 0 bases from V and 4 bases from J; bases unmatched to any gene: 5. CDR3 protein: CASSLASASGSTGELFF. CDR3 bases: TGTGCCAGCAGCTTAGCTTCGGCTAGCGGGAGCACCGGGGAGCTGTTTTTT.

The CDR3, as DNA: TGTGCCAGCTCACCATTACGCATAGCGGGCACAGATACGCAGTATTTT. The encoded protein is CASSPLRIAGTDTQYF. This chain uses TRBV18 with TRBJ2-3; D possibly corresponds to TRBD2 (6 bases). The V gene lost 2 bases and the J gene lost 1 base, with 13 bases spanning the gap. Germline V gene lookup returns CDR1 KGHSH and CDR2 LQKENI. This CDR3 is built from 16 residues.

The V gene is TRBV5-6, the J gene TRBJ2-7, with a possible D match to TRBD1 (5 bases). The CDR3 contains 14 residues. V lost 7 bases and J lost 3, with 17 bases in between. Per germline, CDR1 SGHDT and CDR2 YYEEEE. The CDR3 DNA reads TGTGCCAGCCGTCCGCCAGGGAAAGTCTACGAGCAGTACTTC. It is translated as CASRPPGKVYEQYF.